This T cell receptor beta chain is drawn from a study of blood T cell repertoires in COVID-19. Turning to the study itself: COVID-19 samples, acute and convalescent, were from the United States, Italy and Spain. The analysed material was cDNA or gDNA that came from T cells, B-cell-depleted T cells, or PBMCs.

As originally analysed: Reference gene primers were amplified, and this amplification served to estimate nucleated cell counts. The protocol was immunoSEQ multiplex PCR, while the TCRdb copy is restricted to in-frame clones and leaves out a portion. V and J calls and clone size come straight from that table; D and trimming were deduced from the DNA. The sample lists roughly 140,000 clones, around nine tenths occurring once. The source is a man aged 45-65 years with active or convalescent COVID-19. Specimen: peripheral blood.

This chain's CDR3 is CASSLDRGPYNEQFF. The CDR3 DNA reads TGTGCCAGTAGTCTCGACAGGGGGCCTTACAATGAGCAGTTCTTC. The genes are TRBV19 and TRBJ2-1, with 10 bases identical to TRBD1. Germline-derived CDR1 and CDR2 are LNHDA and SQIVND (reference sequence). The CDR3 is made up of 15 amino acids. With V trimmed by 5 bases and J by 4 bases, 5 bases remained unmatched. The full variable domain, its missing parts supplied by reference TRBV19 and TRBJ2-1, is DGGITQSPKYLFRKEGQNVTLSCEQNLNHDAMYWYRQDPGQGLRLIYYSQIVNDFQKGDIAEGYSVSREKKESFPLTVTSAQKNPTAFYLCASSLDRGPYNEQFFGPGTRLTVL.